Listed here are 26 T cell receptor beta chains from one sample, sequenced in a study of T cells after yellow fever vaccination. TCRdb fed the 5' RACE reads into MiXCR, producing one record per CDR3 protein. The data hold 300,000 to 400,000 distinct CDR3 sequences, with roughly 8.7% observed a single time. Specimen: PBMCs, collected on the day of the first yellow fever vaccination. These receptors came from a man aged 18 to 29 who received the YFV17D yellow fever vaccine.

This clonotype showed up many times. The chain has TRBV5-1 and TRBJ2-3, with 8 bases lining up with TRBD2. CDR1 and CDR2 from the germline V gene are SGHRS and YFSETQ. The length of the CDR3 is 16 residues. V was pared by 1 base and J by 6 bases, with 10 bases of the junction left unmatched. The CDR3 reads CASSLSGGAPRDTQYF. The CDR3 nucleotides read TGCGCCAGCAGCTTGTCGGGGGGGGCCCCGAGGGATACGCAGTATTTT.

Only a few counts were recorded for this clonotype. This chain joins TRBV4-1 and TRBJ1-5; 8 bases are a match to TRBD1. The germline V gene encodes CDR1 MGHRA and CDR2 YSYEKL. The CDR3 has 15 residues. V trimming: 4 bases; J trimming: 3 bases; junction bases outside the gene matches: 5. CDR3 protein: CASSLDRGFNQPQHF. CDR3 DNA sequence: TGCGCCAGCAGCCTAGACAGGGGATTCAATCAGCCCCAGCATTTT.

The table lists this clonotype with a few counts. V and J are TRBV6-5 and TRBJ2-2, with D unclear. This CDR3 has 15 residues. Per germline, CDR1 MNHEY and CDR2 SVGAGI. V lost 0 bases and J 0 bases, leaving 5 bases between the germline ends. The DNA for the CDR3 is TGTGCCAGCAGTTACTCCCAGCCGAACACCGGGGAGCTGTTTTTT. Protein: CASSYSQPNTGELFF.

This clonotype was recorded a few times. The J gene is TRBJ2-2, the V gene TRBV5-6; D is perhaps TRBD1 (6 bases). The CDR3 consists of 16 residues. Germline V CDR1 and CDR2: SGHDT, YYEEEE. Trimming took off 3 bases at V and 1 base at J, with 13 bases between the two ends. The CDR3 DNA sequence: TGTGCCAGCAGCTGGGCCGGGACACTGAACACCGGGGAGCTGTTTTTT. As protein: CASSWAGTLNTGELFF.

This chain connects TRBV5-1 to TRBJ1-2; 8 bases fit TRBD1. Germline V lookup: CDR1 SGHRS, CDR2 YFSETQ. The junction had 2 bases not matched to a gene; V was cut back by 3 bases and J by 1 base. The CDR3 extends over 14 amino acids. The CDR3 region has the DNA TGCGCCAGCAGCTCGGACAGGGATAACTATGGCTACACCTTC. It specifies CASSSDRDNYGYTF.

This clonotype was detected ten times or more. This chain joins TRBV6-1 and TRBJ2-1; tentatively, D is TRBD1 or TRBD2 (6 bases each). Germline V gives CDR1 MNHNS, CDR2 SASEGT. This CDR3 is 16 amino acids long. Trimming cost V 7 bases and J 0 bases, with 16 bases left between them. The CDR3: CASTPRRGTSYNEQFF. The CDR3 DNA sequence: TGTGCCAGCACCCCGCGGAGGGGGACCTCCTACAATGAGCAGTTCTTC.

This chain connects TRBV4-2 to TRBJ2-3; D remains unclear. CDR3 size: 14 residues. V was shortened by 0 bases and J by 2 bases, with 6 bases between the two germline ends. Looked up from germline, CDR1 is LGHNA and CDR2 is YNFKEQ. CDR3: CASSQELATDTQYF. The CDR3 bases are TGTGCCAGCAGCCAAGAGCTGGCCACAGATACGCAGTATTTT.

This clonotype was seen at least ten times. The chain links TRBV7-2 to TRBJ1-1, with TRBD1 matching 10 bases. This CDR3 has 15 residues. CDR1 is SGHTA and CDR2 is FQGNSA in the germline V gene. V was clipped by 5 bases and J by 4 bases; unmatched bases: 7. CDR3 amino acids: CASSPRTGGFTEAFF. CDR3 in DNA: TGTGCCAGCAGCCCCCGGACAGGGGGTTTCACTGAAGCTTTCTTT. Drawing the rest from reference TRBV7-2 and TRBJ1-1, the complete variable domain is GAGVSQSPSNKVTEKGKDVELRCDPISGHTALYWYRQSLGQGLEFLIYFQGNSAPDKSGLPSDRFSAERTGGSVSTLTIQRTQQEDSAVYLCASSPRTGGFTEAFFGQGTRLTVV.

There are a few counts of this clonotype. The chain recombines TRBV18 with TRBJ2-1, with D uncertain. The CDR3 is 13 amino acids. Germline-derived CDR1 and CDR2 are KGHSH and LQKENI. Between the trimmed V and J ends, which lost 3 bases and 5 bases, there was a span of 8 bases. The CDR3 region has the DNA TGTGCCAGCTCACCCGGGCTCGACAATGAGCAGTTCTTC. It yields the protein CASSPGLDNEQFF.

In this sample, this clonotype turned up a few times. This sequence joins TRBV4-2 and TRBJ2-1; 10 bases map to TRBD2. This CDR3 is 20 amino acids long. In germline, CDR1 is LGHNA, CDR2 YNFKEQ. V lost 4 bases and J lost 0; bases outside the gene matches: 15. In nucleotides, the CDR3 is TGTGCCAGCAGCCCAACGAGGGCTAGCGGGGGCTACAGCTCCTACAATGAGCAGTTCTTC. Amino acids: CASSPTRASGGYSSYNEQFF.

The sample holds many counts of this clonotype. The rearrangement links TRBV7-2 to TRBJ1-2, with 7 nucleotides matching TRBD1. The junction had 1 base not matched to a gene; V was cut back by 2 bases and J by 7 bases. CDR1 is SGHTA and CDR2 is FQGNSA in the germline V gene. The CDR3 sequence is 12 residues long. The CDR3 nucleotides are TGTGCCAGCAGCTTAACAGGGGCTGGCTACACCTTC. Protein product: CASSLTGAGYTF.

The rearrangement joins TRBV27 to TRBJ2-7; D perhaps matches TRBD1 (5 bases). Trimming left V 5 bases short and J 6 bases short, with 14 bases between. From germline, CDR1 is MNHEY and CDR2 SMNVEV (reference sequence). The CDR3 totals 13 residues. CDR3 DNA: TGTGCCAGCAGTACAGGTCAAGCTGGCGAGCAGTACGTC. Translating it yields CASSTGQAGEQYV.

This clonotype occurred many times. The chain carries TRBV5-1 and TRBJ1-3; D remains ambiguous. The CDR3 covers 15 residues. Germline V lookup: CDR1 SGHRS, CDR2 YFSETQ. V lost 0 bases, J lost 0 bases, and 7 bases lay in between. The CDR3 DNA is TGCGCCAGCAGCTTGGGGGCGGACTCTGGAAACACCATATATTTT. The encoded protein is CASSLGADSGNTIYF.

This clonotype was observed at least ten times. CDR3 DNA: TGTGCCAGCAGCCAGTCCTGGGGCTTGGGCGAGCAGTACTTC. It encodes CASSQSWGLGEQYF. The chain couples TRBV4-2 to TRBJ2-7; D is possibly TRBD1 (5 bases). The CDR3 sequence is 14 residues long. V gave up 3 bases and J gave up 6 bases, with 15 bases separating them. CDR1 and CDR2 (germline): LGHNA, YNFKEQ.

This clonotype has just a few counts. The chain is built from TRBV29-1 and TRBJ2-3; 9 bases map to TRBD2. The CDR3 extends over 17 amino acids. Germline CDR1 reads SQVTM; CDR2 reads ANQGSEA. The V and J ends lost 1 base and 3 bases, in that order; junction bases with no gene match: 11. CDR3 sequence reads: CSVEGEPASGATDTQYF. Here the CDR3 DNA reads TGCAGCGTTGAAGGCGAGCCGGCTAGCGGGGCGACAGATACGCAGTATTTT.

The CDR3 DNA is TGTGCCTCGGTGGACCCTAACTATGGCTACACCTTC. Translation: CASVDPNYGYTF. The chain has TRBV7-2 and TRBJ1-2; no reliable D call. Trimming stripped 11 bases from V and 0 bases from J, with 10 bases between. The CDR3 has 12 residues. CDR1 is SGHTA and CDR2 is FQGNSA in the germline V gene.

The chain carries TRBV4-1 and TRBJ1-6; no definite D call. V was trimmed by 0 bases and J by 12 bases, leaving 12 bases between them. The germline V gene has CDR1 MGHRA and CDR2 YSYEKL. CDR3 length: 14 amino acids. The CDR3 sequence is CASSQDGRSGPLHF. CDR3 bases: TGCGCCAGCAGCCAAGACGGACGCTCGGGACCCCTCCACTTT.

The chain employs TRBV29-1 and TRBJ1-5; 8 bases are a match to TRBD1. Losses at the gene ends were 6 bases for V and 4 bases for J; bases not matched to a gene: 8. Germline CDR1 is SQVTM and CDR2 is ANQGSEA. CDR3 size: 14 residues. CDR3 nucleotide sequence: TGCAGCGTGTCACAGGGGGGACGAAATCAGCCCCAGCATTTT. It encodes CSVSQGGRNQPQHF.

This clonotype showed up many times. This sequence joins TRBV4-3 and TRBJ2-3, with 8 bases aligning to TRBD2. CDR3 length equals 17 residues. Germline loops: CDR1 LGHNA, CDR2 YSLEER. The ends lost 2 bases at V and 4 bases at J; junction bases unmatched: 11. The chain's CDR3 is CASSQSPVAGGSDTQYF. CDR3 DNA sequence: TGCGCCAGCAGCCAATCCCCGGTGGCGGGGGGTTCAGATACGCAGTATTTT.

This clonotype was observed a handful of times. V and J are TRBV5-1 and TRBJ2-3; 7 bases are a match to TRBD2. The CDR3 consists of 16 residues. Germline V lookup: CDR1 SGHRS, CDR2 YFSETQ. Trimming removed 0 bases from V and 3 bases from J; junction bases left unmatched: 7. CDR3: CASSLGSRGITDTQYF. The CDR3 bases are TGCGCCAGCAGCTTGGGCTCGCGGGGGATTACAGATACGCAGTATTTT.

This clonotype was observed at least ten times. The CDR3 bases are TGCGCCAGCAGCCAAGACGCCGGCGGATCCACAGATACGCAGTATTTT. Amino acid sequence: CASSQDAGGSTDTQYF. The V and J genes are TRBV4-3 and TRBJ2-3; D unresolved. This CDR3 comprises 16 residues. The germline CDR1 and CDR2 sequences are LGHNA and YSLEER. The V end lost 0 bases, the J end lost 2 bases, and 12 bases lay between the germline ends.

There are a few counts of this clonotype. J is TRBJ2-1 and V is TRBV7-2; 7 bases are a match to TRBD1. V dropped 0 bases and J dropped 2; count of bases not matched to a gene: 4. This CDR3 contains 16 residues. Germline V gene sequence: CDR1 SGHTA, CDR2 FQGNSA. The CDR3 loop reads CASSLAGQGAYNEQFF. CDR3 DNA sequence: TGTGCCAGCAGCTTAGCTGGGCAGGGGGCCTACAATGAGCAGTTCTTC.

V gene TRBV4-2 combines with J gene TRBJ1-4; no definite D call. CDR1 LGHNA and CDR2 YNFKEQ come from the germline V gene. Trimming shortened V by 2 bases and J by 2 bases, and 12 bases separated the two germline ends. The CDR3 consists of 16 residues. The chain's CDR3 is CASSQFRGLTNEKLFF. The CDR3 coding sequence is TGTGCCAGCAGCCAATTTCGGGGTTTGACTAATGAAAAACTGTTTTTT.

The rearrangement joins TRBV4-3 to TRBJ2-1; D is perhaps TRBD1 or TRBD2 (5 bases each). The CDR3 has 15 amino acids. V was clipped by 5 bases and J by 4 bases, with 15 bases between them. The germline gives CDR1 LGHNA, CDR2 YSLEER. The CDR3 protein is CASSGGTARYNEQFF. The CDR3 nucleotides are TGCGCCAGCAGCGGTGGGACGGCCCGATACAATGAGCAGTTCTTC.

This clonotype has a count of ten or more. The CDR3 here is CASSVESTGELFF. The CDR3 region has the DNA TGTGCCAGCAGTGTGGAGAGCACCGGGGAGCTGTTTTTT. The V gene is TRBV2, the J gene TRBJ2-2, with D uncertain. Trimming took 4 bases from V and 4 from J, leaving 7 bases between them. Germline V gives CDR1 SNHLY, CDR2 FYNNEI. The CDR3 consists of 13 residues.

V gene TRBV29-1 combines with J gene TRBJ1-5; a weak D match, TRBD1 (6 bases). V shed 4 bases and J shed 5 bases, with 12 bases lying between them. Germline V CDR1 and CDR2: SQVTM, ANQGSEA. This CDR3 is 13 amino acids long. The CDR3 reads CSVGVGGHQPQHF. The CDR3 nucleotides are TGCAGCGTTGGAGTGGGGGGCCATCAGCCCCAGCATTTT.